This is a list of T cell receptor beta chains from one sample in a study of T cells after yellow fever vaccination. TCRdb reanalysed the 5' RACE reads using MiXCR and keeps one entry per CDR3 protein. This sample has 250,000 or so distinct CDR3 sequences; 5.5% to 8.5% occur once, and the top ten carry around 1%. The starting material was CD4+ T cells sorted from PBMCs, obtained on the day of the yellow fever booster vaccination. These receptors were collected from a man aged 25-45 years who received the YFV17D yellow fever vaccine. CDR3s include the opening cysteine and the closing phenylalanine or tryptophan.

CDR3	V	length	J
CASSRPGTSEGIQYF	TRBV4-2	15	TRBJ2-4
CSAGTGRNTEAFF	TRBV20-1	13	TRBJ1-1
CASSVGPGTQETQYF	TRBV9	15	TRBJ2-5
CSAIPWGNSPLHF	TRBV20-1	13	TRBJ1-6
CASNLGVRDTQYF	TRBV11-2	13	TRBJ2-3
CAISDRFQETQYF	TRBV10-3	13	TRBJ2-5
CSAYKIQGADTEAFF	TRBV20-1	15	TRBJ1-1
CATSTGRLSSYEQYF	TRBV15	15	TRBJ2-7
CSARTERQETQYF	TRBV20-1	13	TRBJ2-5
CASNRLAAEDTQYF	TRBV5-1	14	TRBJ2-3
CASSQDLDGYNEQFF	TRBV4-1	15	TRBJ2-1
CASTRDIYQPQHF	TRBV19	13	TRBJ1-5
CASSYSQTSTDTQYF	TRBV6-5	15	TRBJ2-3
CASSLIAGGHYEQYF	TRBV27	15	TRBJ2-7
CASSQEGVTEAFF	TRBV3-1	13	TRBJ1-1
CASSPEAGGPHNEQFF	TRBV5-1	16	TRBJ2-1
CASSEATGVGNTIYF	TRBV6-1	15	TRBJ1-3
CASSLLGAQYTEAFF	TRBV7-2	15	TRBJ1-1
CASSLRAGSFVSGANVLTF	TRBV11-3	19	TRBJ2-6
CASRRGVGSPLHF	TRBV12-3/TRBV12-4	13	TRBJ1-6
CASSWDLNEKLFF	TRBV12-3/TRBV12-4	13	TRBJ1-4
CASTPIHRGGGAQYF	TRBV12-3/TRBV12-4	15	TRBJ2-7
CSVGNGGVTDTQYF	TRBV29-1	14	TRBJ2-3
CASTLTTGVGTGELFF	TRBV12-3/TRBV12-4	16	TRBJ2-2
CASSLDRTAGTQYF	TRBV7-2	14	TRBJ2-3
CASTPNRGLAGEDTQYF	TRBV7-2	17	TRBJ2-3
CATARQSYEQYF	TRBV6-1	12	TRBJ2-7
CASSRNTQYF	TRBV28	10	TRBJ2-3
CASSTGLDEKLFF	TRBV9	13	TRBJ1-4